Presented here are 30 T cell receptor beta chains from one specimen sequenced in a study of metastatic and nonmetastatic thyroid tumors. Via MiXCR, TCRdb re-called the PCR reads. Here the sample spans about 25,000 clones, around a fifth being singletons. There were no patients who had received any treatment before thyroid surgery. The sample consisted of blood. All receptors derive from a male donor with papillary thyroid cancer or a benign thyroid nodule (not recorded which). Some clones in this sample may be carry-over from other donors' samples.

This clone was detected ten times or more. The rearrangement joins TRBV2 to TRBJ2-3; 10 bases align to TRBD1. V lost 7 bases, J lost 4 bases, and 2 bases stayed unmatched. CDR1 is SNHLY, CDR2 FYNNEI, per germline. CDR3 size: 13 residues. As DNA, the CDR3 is TGTGCCAGCAACGGACAGGGGGCAGATACGCAGTATTTT. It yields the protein CASNGQGADTQYF.

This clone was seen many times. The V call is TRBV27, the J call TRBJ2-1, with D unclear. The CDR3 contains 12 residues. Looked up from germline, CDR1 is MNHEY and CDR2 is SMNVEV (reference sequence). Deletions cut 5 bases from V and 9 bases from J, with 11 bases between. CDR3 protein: CASSRIFGEQFF. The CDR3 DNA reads TGTGCCAGCAGTCGAATTTTCGGTGAGCAGTTCTTC.

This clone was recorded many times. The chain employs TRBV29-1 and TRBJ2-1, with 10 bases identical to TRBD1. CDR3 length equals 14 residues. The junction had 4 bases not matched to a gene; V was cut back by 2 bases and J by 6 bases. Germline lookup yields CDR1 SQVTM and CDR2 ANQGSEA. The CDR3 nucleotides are TGCAGCGTTGAAAGGGACAGGGGCATCAATGAGCAGTTCTTC. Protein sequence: CSVERDRGINEQFF.

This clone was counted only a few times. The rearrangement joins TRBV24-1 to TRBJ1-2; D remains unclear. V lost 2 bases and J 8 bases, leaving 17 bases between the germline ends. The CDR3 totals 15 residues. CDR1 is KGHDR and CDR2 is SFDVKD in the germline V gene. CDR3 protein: CATSDSSREGGGYTF. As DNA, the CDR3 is TGTGCCACCAGTGATTCCTCCCGGGAAGGAGGAGGCTACACCTTC.

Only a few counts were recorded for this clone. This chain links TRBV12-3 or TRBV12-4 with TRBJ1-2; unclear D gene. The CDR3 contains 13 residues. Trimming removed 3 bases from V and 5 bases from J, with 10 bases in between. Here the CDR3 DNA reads TGTGCCAGCAGTTTTTCAGCGGGGTATGGCTACACCTTC. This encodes CASSFSAGYGYTF.

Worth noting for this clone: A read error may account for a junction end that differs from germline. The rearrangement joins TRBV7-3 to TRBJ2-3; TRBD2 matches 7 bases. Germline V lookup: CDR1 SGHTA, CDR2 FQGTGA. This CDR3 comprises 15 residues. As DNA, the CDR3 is TGTGCCAGCATCTCTACTAGCGTTCGCACAGATACGCATTATTTT. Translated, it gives CASISTSVRTDTHYF.

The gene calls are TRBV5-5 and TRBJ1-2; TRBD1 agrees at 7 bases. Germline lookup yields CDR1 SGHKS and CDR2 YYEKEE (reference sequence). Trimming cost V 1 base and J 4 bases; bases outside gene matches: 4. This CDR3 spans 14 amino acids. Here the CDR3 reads CASSLTGTVYGYTF. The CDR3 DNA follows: TGTGCCAGCAGCTTGACCGGGACAGTCTATGGCTACACCTTC.

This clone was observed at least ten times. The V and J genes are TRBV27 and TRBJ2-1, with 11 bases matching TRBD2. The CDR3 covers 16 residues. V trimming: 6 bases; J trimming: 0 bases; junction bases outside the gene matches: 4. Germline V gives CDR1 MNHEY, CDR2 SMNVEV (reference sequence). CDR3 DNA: TGTGCCAGCAGGTTAGCGGGAGGGCCCTCCTACAATGAGCAGTTCTTC. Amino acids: CASRLAGGPSYNEQFF.

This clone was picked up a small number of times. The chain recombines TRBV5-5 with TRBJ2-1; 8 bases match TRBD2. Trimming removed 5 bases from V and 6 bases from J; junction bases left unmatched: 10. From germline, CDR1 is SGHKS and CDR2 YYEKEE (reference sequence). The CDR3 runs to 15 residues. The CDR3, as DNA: TGTGCCAGCAGGTTCGGGACTAGTACCGTCAATGAGCAGTTCTTC. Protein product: CASRFGTSTVNEQFF.

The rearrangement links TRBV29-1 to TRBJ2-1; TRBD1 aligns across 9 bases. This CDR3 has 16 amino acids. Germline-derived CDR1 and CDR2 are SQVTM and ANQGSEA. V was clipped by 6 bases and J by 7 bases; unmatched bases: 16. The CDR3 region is CSVRGLGQGSFNEQFF. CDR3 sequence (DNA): TGCAGCGTGAGGGGGTTAGGACAGGGGTCTTTTAATGAGCAGTTCTTC.

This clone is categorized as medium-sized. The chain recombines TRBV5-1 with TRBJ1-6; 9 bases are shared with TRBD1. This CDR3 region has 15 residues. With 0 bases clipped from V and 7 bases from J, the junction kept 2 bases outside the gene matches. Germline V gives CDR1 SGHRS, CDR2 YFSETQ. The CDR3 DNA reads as TGCGCCAGCAGCTTGGCGGGACAGGGAAATTCACCCCTCCACTTT. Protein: CASSLAGQGNSPLHF.

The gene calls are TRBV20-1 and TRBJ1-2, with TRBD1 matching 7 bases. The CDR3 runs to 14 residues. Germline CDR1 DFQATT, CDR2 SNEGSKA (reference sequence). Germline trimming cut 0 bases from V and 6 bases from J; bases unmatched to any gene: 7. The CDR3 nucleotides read TGCAGTGCTAGAGAAGGAGAGGGGGCGAATGGCTACACCTTC. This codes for CSAREGEGANGYTF.

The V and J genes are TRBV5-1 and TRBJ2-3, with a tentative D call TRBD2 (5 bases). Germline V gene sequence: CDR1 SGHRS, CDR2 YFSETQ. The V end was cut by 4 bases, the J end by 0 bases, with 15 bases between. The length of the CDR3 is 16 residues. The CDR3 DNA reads TGCGCCAGCAGCCCGGGATCGGTCTCTAGCACAGATACGCAGTATTTT. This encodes CASSPGSVSSTDTQYF.

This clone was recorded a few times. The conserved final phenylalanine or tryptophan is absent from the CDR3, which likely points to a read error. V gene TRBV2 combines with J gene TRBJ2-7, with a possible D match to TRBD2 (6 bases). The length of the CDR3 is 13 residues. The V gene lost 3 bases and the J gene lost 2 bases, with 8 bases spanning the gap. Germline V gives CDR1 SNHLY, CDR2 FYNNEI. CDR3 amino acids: CASSEGLAYEQYL. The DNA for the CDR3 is TGTGCCAGCAGTGAGGGACTGGCCTACGAGCAGTACCTC.

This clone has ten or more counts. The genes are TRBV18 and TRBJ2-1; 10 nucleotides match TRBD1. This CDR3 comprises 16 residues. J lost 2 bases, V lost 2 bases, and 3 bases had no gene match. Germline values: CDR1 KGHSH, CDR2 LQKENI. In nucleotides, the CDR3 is TGTGCCAGCTCACCAGGAGGACAGGGGGCCTACAATGAGCAGTTCTTC. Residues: CASSPGGQGAYNEQFF.

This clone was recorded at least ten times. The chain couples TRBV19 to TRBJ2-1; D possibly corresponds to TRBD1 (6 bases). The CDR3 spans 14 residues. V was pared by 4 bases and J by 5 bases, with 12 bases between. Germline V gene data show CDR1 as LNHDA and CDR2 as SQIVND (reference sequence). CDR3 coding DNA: TGTGCCAGTAGTACCGTTACAGGGAACAATGAGCAGTTCTTC. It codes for CASSTVTGNNEQFF. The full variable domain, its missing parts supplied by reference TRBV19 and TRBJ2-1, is DGGITQSPKYLFRKEGQNVTLSCEQNLNHDAMYWYRQDPGQGLRLIYYSQIVNDFQKGDIAEGYSVSREKKESFPLTVTSAQKNPTAFYLCASSTVTGNNEQFFGPGTRLTVL.

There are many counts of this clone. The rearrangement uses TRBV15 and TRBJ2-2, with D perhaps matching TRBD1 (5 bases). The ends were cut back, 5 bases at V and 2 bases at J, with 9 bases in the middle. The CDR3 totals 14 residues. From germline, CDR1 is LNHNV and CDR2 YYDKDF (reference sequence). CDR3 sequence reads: CATSSDTNTGELFF. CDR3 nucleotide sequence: TGTGCCACCAGCTCGGACACAAACACCGGGGAGCTGTTTTTT.

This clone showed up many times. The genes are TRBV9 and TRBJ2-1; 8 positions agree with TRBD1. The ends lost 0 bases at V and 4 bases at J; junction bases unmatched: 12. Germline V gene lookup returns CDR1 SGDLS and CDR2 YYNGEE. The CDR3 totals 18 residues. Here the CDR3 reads CASSVDGRGQGKYNEQFF. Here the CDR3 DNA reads TGTGCCAGCAGCGTAGATGGGAGAGGACAGGGAAAGTACAATGAGCAGTTCTTC.

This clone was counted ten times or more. CDR3 residues: CASSQDRFNQPQHF. CDR3 DNA: TGTGCCAGCAGCCAAGACAGGTTCAATCAGCCCCAGCATTTT. This chain links TRBV7-8 with TRBJ1-5; a weak D match, TRBD1 (6 bases). Germline-derived CDR1 and CDR2 are SGHVS and FQNEAQ. This CDR3 has 14 residues. V was trimmed by 5 bases and J by 3 bases, leaving 11 bases between them.

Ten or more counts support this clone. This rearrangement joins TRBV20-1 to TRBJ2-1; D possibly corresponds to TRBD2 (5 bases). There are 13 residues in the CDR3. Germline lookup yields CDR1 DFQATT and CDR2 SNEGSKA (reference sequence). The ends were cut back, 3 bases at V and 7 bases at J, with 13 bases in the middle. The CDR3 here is CSASGGPLNEQFF. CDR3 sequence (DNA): TGCAGTGCTAGCGGAGGACCCCTGAATGAGCAGTTCTTC.

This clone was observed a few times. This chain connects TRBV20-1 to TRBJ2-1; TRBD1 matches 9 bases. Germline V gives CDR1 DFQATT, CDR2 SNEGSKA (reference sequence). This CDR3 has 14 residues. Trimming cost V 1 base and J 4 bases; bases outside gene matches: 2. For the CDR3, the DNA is TGCAGTGCTAGAGGGACAGGGGCATACAATGAGCAGTTCTTC. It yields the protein CSARGTGAYNEQFF.

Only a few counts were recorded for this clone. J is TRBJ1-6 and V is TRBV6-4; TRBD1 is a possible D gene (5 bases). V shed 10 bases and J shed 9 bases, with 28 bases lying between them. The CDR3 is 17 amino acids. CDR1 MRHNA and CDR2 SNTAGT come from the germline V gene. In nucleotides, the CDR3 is TGTGCCAACCTAAATCAGGGAAGTAGGGATTGGTGTTCACCCCTCCACTTT. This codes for CANLNQGSRDWCSPLHF.

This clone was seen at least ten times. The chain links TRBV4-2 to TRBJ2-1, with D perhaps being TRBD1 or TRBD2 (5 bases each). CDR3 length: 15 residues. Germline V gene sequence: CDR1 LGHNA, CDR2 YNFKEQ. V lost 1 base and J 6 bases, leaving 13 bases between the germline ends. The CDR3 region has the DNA TGTGCCAGCAGCCAAGTGGGGGAGCCTAGCAATGAGCAGTTCTTC. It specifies CASSQVGEPSNEQFF.

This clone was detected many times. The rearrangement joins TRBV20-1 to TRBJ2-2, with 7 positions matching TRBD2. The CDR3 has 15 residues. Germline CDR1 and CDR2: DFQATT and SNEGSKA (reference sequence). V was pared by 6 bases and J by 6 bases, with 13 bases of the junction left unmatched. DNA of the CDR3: TGCAGTGCCACGGATCTGGCGGGAGACGCCGGGGAGCTGTTTTTT. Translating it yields CSATDLAGDAGELFF.

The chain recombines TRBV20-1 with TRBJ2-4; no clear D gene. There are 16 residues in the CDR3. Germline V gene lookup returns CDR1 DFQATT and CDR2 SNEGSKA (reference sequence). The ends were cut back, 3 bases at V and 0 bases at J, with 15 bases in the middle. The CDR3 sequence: CSASAWCIPAKNIQYF. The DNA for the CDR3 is TGCAGTGCTAGCGCATGGTGCATCCCAGCCAAAAACATTCAGTACTTC.

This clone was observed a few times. DNA for the CDR3: TGTGCCAGTAGAGGACAGCCGTACACCGGGGAGCTGTTTTTT. Translating it yields CASRGQPYTGELFF. The chain has TRBV19 and TRBJ2-2; perhaps TRBD1 as D (6 bases). Per the germline V gene, CDR1 is LNHDA and CDR2 is SQIVND (reference sequence). Trimming stripped 6 bases from V and 3 bases from J, with 11 bases between. This CDR3 comprises 14 residues.

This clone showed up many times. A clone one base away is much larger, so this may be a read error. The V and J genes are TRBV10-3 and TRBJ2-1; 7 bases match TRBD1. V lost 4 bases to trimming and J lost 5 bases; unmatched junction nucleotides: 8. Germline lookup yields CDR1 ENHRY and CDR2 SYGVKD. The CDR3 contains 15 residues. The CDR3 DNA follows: TGTGCCATCAGTGGGGAACAGGGGACCCACAATGAGCAGTTCTTC. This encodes CAISGEQGTHNEQFF.

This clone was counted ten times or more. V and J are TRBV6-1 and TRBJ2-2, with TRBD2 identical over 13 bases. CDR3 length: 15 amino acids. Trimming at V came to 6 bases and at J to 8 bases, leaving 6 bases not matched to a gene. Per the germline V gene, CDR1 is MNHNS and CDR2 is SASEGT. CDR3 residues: CASRVGTSGMGELFF. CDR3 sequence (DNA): TGTGCCAGCAGGGTCGGGACTAGCGGGATGGGGGAGCTGTTTTTT.

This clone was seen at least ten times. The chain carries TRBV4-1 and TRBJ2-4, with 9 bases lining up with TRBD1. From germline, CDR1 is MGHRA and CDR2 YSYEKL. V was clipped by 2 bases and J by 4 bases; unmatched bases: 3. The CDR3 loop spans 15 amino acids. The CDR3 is CASSQTGGLKNIQYF. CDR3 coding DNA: TGCGCCAGCAGCCAAACAGGGGGCTTAAAAAACATTCAGTACTTC.

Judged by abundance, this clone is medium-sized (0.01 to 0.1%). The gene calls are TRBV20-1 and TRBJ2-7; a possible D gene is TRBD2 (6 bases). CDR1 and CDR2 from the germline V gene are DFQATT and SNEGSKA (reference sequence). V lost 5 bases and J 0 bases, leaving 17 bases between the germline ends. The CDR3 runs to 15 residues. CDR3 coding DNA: TGCAGTGCTGGGAGGCTAATCAGCAGCTCCTACGAGCAGTACTTC. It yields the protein CSAGRLISSSYEQYF.